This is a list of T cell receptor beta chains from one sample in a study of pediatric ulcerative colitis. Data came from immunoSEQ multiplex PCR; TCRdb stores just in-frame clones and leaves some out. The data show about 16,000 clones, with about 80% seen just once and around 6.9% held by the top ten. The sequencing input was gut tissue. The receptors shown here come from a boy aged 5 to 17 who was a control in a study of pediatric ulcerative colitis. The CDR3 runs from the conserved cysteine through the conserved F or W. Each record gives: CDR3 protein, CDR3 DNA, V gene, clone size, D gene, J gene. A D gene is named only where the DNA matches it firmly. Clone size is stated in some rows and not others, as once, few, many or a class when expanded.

CASSFQGDDSPLHF	TGCGCCAGCAGCTTTCAGGGGGACGATTCACCCCTCCACTTT	TRBV5-1	NA	TRBD1	TRBJ1-6
CASSFLGNEQFF	TGTGCCAGCAGTTTTCTCGGAAATGAGCAGTTCTTC	TRBV27	NA	NA	TRBJ2-1
CASTHHGQYNEQFF	TGTGCCAGTACCCACCATGGACAGTACAATGAGCAGTTCTTC	TRBV19	NA	NA	TRBJ2-1
CASSQAGRGFKDTQYF	TGCGCCAGCAGCCAAGCTGGCAGGGGGTTCAAAGATACGCAGTATTTT	TRBV4-3	NA	TRBD1	TRBJ2-3
CASSLGTSSGNTIYF	TGTGCCAGCAGCTTAGGAACAAGCTCTGGAAACACCATATATTTT	TRBV7-2	few	NA	TRBJ1-3
CASSIRHTDTQYF	TGTGCCAGTAGTATTCGACACACAGATACGCAGTATTTT	TRBV19	NA	NA	TRBJ2-3
CASSTDQGNSPLHF	TGTGCCAGCTCAACCGACCAGGGGAATTCACCCCTCCACTTT	TRBV18	few	NA	TRBJ1-6
CASRGLRDSLPYGYTF	TGTGCCAGCAGGGGACTCCGGGACTCCCTCCCCTATGGCTACACCTTC	TRBV27	few	NA	TRBJ1-2
CASSSQGGDYGYTF	TGTGCCAGCAGCTCCCAGGGAGGGGACTATGGCTACACCTTC	TRBV28	NA	NA	TRBJ1-2
CASSTGGGPGEQYF	TGTGCCAGCAGCACTGGAGGCGGGCCCGGCGAGCAGTACTTC	TRBV7-2	NA	NA	TRBJ2-7
CASSDRPWTGDEQFF	TGTGCCAGCAGTGACCGACCCTGGACAGGAGATGAGCAGTTCTTC	TRBV6-1	NA	TRBD1	TRBJ2-1
CASSLNRVAGTYEQYF	TGTGCCAGCAGTCTTAACCGAGTTGCAGGGACCTACGAGCAGTACTTC	TRBV14	NA	NA	TRBJ2-7
CASGKGSSGANVLTF	TGTGCCTCGGGGAAGGGGAGCTCTGGGGCCAACGTCCTGACTTTC	TRBV5-4	NA	NA	TRBJ2-6
CASSGSTDTQYF	TGTGCCAGCAGTGGATCCACAGATACGCAGTATTTT	TRBV6-1	NA	NA	TRBJ2-3
CASSPFETSRDNEQFF	TGTGCCAGCTCACCCTTTGAGACTAGCAGAGACAATGAGCAGTTCTTC	TRBV18	NA	TRBD2	TRBJ2-1
CANLLKQGPYEQYF	TGTGCCAACTTATTAAAACAGGGGCCCTACGAGCAGTACTTC	TRBV6-4	NA	TRBD1	TRBJ2-7
CASIVGTQGRGYTF	TGTGCCAGCATAGTAGGGACACAGGGGCGGGGCTACACCTTC	TRBV7-2	once	TRBD1	TRBJ1-2
CASSPEGVADTQYF	TGTGCCAGCTCACCAGAGGGCGTGGCAGATACGCAGTATTTT	TRBV18	NA	NA	TRBJ2-3